This TCR beta chain was observed in a study of blood T cell repertoires in COVID-19. Study-level background: The samples span acute and convalescent COVID-19 from the United States, Italy and Spain. Nucleic acid was either cDNA or gDNA, and it came from T cells, B-cell-depleted T cells, or PBMCs.

As handled by the study authors: The assay estimated nucleated cells by amplifying reference gene primers. TCRdb keeps only in-frame clones here, not all; method: immunoSEQ multiplex PCR. The DNA gave D and trimming, while V, J and clone size come from that table. Of over 100,000 clones in the sample, about 86% are singletons; the top ten hold approximately 3.4%. This CDR3 comprises 15 residues. V lost 3 bases, J lost 3 bases, and 5 bases stayed unmatched. Germline CDR1 and CDR2: KGHSH and LQKENI. This TCR derives from a woman of 80 years or more with active or convalescent COVID-19. The chain uses TRBV18 and TRBJ1-5; TRBD1 aligns across 7 bases. The sample consisted of peripheral blood. In DNA form, the CDR3 reads TGTGCCAGCTCACCGGGACAGCAACCCAATCAGCCCCAGCATTTT. It is translated as CASSPGQQPNQPQHF.